This entry features one TCR beta chain sequence. As yet, its antigen is unknown. Profiled with immunoSEQ multiplex PCR; TCRdb holds only in-frame clones, not every one. The data hold under 200,000 clones, with roughly 86% observed a single time. The data belong to a study of cytomegalovirus exposure and HLA in healthy donors. Study overall: The use of the same platform for the approximately 130 validation repertoires and the roughly 630 first-cohort repertoires was reported by a later analysis.

These donors were members of the roughly 130-subject validation cohort, a group separate from the roughly 670-subject first cohort. Study-level findings and limits: Cytomegalovirus status, reportedly, was diagnosed with high specificity and sensitivity by the classifier. Specific recognition of CMV antigens was confirmed in vitro for three chains (all CMV-associated).

The sample was PBMCs. This receptor was identified in a man between 18 and 35 years old in good health and CMV-seropositive.

The CDR3 region is CASSLEIPGQGMETQYF. CDR3 DNA: TGTGCCAGCAGTTTAGAAATTCCGGGACAGGGTATGGAGACCCAGTACTTC. This sequence joins TRBV27 and TRBJ2-5; 9 nucleotides line up with TRBD1. Germline CDR1 is MNHEY and CDR2 is SMNVEV (reference sequence). The CDR3 covers 17 residues. V shed 2 bases, J shed 5 bases, and the junction held 12 bases outside the gene matches.